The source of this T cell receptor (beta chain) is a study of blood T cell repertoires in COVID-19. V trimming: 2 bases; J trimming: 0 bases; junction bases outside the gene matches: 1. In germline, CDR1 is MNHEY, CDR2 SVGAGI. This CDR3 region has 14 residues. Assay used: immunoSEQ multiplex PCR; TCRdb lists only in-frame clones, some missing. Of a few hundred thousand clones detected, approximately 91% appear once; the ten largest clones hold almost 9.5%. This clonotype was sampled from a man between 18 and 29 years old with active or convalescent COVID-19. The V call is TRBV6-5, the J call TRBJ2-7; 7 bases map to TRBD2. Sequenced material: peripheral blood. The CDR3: CASSYAGDSYEQYF. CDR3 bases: TGTGCCAGCAGTTACGCGGGGGACTCCTACGAGCAGTACTTC.